This T cell receptor beta chain was identified in a study of T cell clonotyping in hematopoietic cell transplantation. The wider study: Recipient samples before transplant were obtained post-cytoreduction. Whole-study results and caveats: Few recipient clonotypes overlapped donors; over 95% were de novo at given depth.

Specified time point: recipient sample about 28 days before transplant, after cytoreduction. Recipients were bled about 28 days pretransplant and at posttransplant days 30, 100, 180. Data came from immunoSEQ multiplex PCR; TCRdb stores just in-frame clones and leaves some out. The table includes roughly 80,000 clones, about 96% detected once. Trimming removed 4 bases at V and 0 bases at J, with 10 bases between. There are 14 residues in the CDR3. Germline V gives CDR1 SQVTM, CDR2 ANQGSEA. Concerning this clone: Its antigen is still unknown.

The chain carries TRBV29-1 and TRBJ1-3, with D unresolved. Material: peripheral blood mononuclear cells, obtained before stem cell transplant. The receptor's source is a woman aged 50 to 60 with acute myeloid leukemia. Some clones in this sample may be carry-over from other donors' samples. The CDR3: CSVVASTSGNTIYF. The CDR3 nucleotides read TGCAGCGTTGTCGCGAGTACCTCTGGAAACACCATATATTTT.